There are many counts of the clone carrying this TCR beta chain. The antigen is not known. The sample is drawn from a study of T-cell memory formation after mild COVID-19. Overall study context: TCR clusters largely stayed donor specific.

Trimming took 0 bases from V and 3 from J, leaving 14 bases between them. The CDR3 is 16 amino acids. From germline, CDR1 is LGHNA and CDR2 YSLEER. Study outcomes and limitations: Clones shrinking between day 15 and 85 showed a balanced CD4/CD8 split, and those that grew later tilted toward CD4+. Some SARS-CoV-2-responding clones were already detected in memory before infection. Mostly located in CM and EM were contracting CD4+ clones, with contracting CD8+ clones located in EMRA.

TCRdb called the 5' RACE reads again in MiXCR, with one record for every CDR3 protein. The sample consists of under 250,000 distinct CDR3 sequences, roughly a tenth of them appearing once. This sequence joins TRBV4-3 and TRBJ2-5; TRBD1 might be the D (5 bases). Specimen: PBMCs or a T cell subset sorted from them (not recorded which). The source is a man aged 18 to 35 who had mild COVID-19 (a few samples of this study predate the infection). Cell type and time point are not known. The CDR3 DNA reads TGCGCCAGCAGCCAAGATAATCGAGGCAGGGAAGAGACCCAGTACTTC. Translating it yields CASSQDNRGREETQYF.